The sequence of this T cell receptor (beta chain) was determined in a study of beta chain features in type 1 diabetes. About the study: Patients looked much like healthy donors when it came to age, gender and cell yields.

All of the isolated RNA was reverse transcribed, so expressed TCRB transcripts were sequenced. Measured with immunoSEQ multiplex PCR; TCRdb has only the in-frame clones, and not every one. The sample has about 710,000 clones, around an eighth seen once. Study-level results: Type 1 diabetes patients had TCRB CDR3s that were shorter (moderately but significantly so) in all four CD4+ subsets. A pattern of fewer insertions and more deletions at VDJ junctions was seen in type 1 diabetes patients. The similarity of naive, central memory and Treg TCRB repertoires appeared greater among patients than among healthy donors.

This clone was seen a few times. The target antigen is unknown. The sample consisted of naive CD4+ T cells from blood. The clonotype comes from a man aged 18 to 29 with type 1 diabetes.

CDR3 sequence: CASSSAASEGKLFF. In nucleotides, the CDR3 is TGCGCCAGCAGCTCCGCGGCGTCAGAGGGAAAACTGTTTTTT. The chain combines TRBV5-1 with TRBJ1-4, with unresolved D. V was clipped by 3 bases and J by 10 bases, with 16 bases between them. Germline V CDR1 and CDR2: SGHRS, YFSETQ. The CDR3 is 14 amino acids. The whole variable domain, remainder taken from reference TRBV5-1 and TRBJ1-4, is KAGVTQTPRYLIKTRGQQVTLSCSPISGHRSVSWYQQTPGQGLQFLFEYFSETQRNKGNFPGRFSGRQFSNSRSEMNVSTLELGDSALYLCASSSAASEGKLFFGSGTQLSVL.